The table lists the clone carrying this TCR beta chain with many counts. Its antigen is currently unknown. These data belong to a study of T cell clonality in common variable immunodeficiency. Broader study findings: In common variable immunodeficiency, TCR beta chains reportedly carried fewer deletions and N-nucleotide insertions.

CVID and control samples used equivalent genomic DNA input. The assay was immunoSEQ multiplex PCR, and TCRdb's table has in-frame clones only and misses some. The repertoire shows 50,000 or so clones, none seen only once; the top ten take roughly 6.2%. Sequencing input: peripheral blood mononuclear cells. The receptor was derived from a person between 18 and 75 years old in good health.

CDR3 DNA (partial): TGTGCCAGCAGCATGCGGACAGGGGGCGCCTGGGGTGGCACCGGGGAG. Its translation: CASSMRTGGAWGGTGE. The whole CDR3 region reads CASSMRTGGAWGGTGELFF. V usage is TRBV9 and J usage is TRBJ2-2, with 11 bases that match TRBD1. The CDR3 end is not reached by the read, which stops 3 residues before it; the germline J gene fills it in. With V trimmed by 4 bases and J by 4 bases, 15 bases remained unmatched. The CDR3 is made up of 19 amino acids. Looked up from germline, CDR1 is SGDLS and CDR2 is YYNGEE.